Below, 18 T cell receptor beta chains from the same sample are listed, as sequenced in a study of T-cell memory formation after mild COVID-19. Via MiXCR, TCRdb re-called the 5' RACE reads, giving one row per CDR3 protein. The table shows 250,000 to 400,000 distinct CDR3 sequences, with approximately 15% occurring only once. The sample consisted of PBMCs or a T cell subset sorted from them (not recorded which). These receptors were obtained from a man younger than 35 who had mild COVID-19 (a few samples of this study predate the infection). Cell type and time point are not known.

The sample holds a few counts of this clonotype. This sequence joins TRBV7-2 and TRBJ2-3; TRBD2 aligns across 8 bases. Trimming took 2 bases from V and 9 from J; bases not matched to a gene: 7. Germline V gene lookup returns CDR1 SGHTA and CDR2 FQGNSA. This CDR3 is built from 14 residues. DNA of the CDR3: TGTGCCAGCAGCTTAAAAAGCGGGGGTGACACGCAGTATTTT. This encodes CASSLKSGGDTQYF.

The CDR3 sequence: CASSYSQANYGYTF. CDR3 in DNA: TGTGCCAGCAGTTACTCCCAGGCTAACTATGGCTACACCTTC. The chain carries TRBV6-6 and TRBJ1-2, with D unclear. CDR1 and CDR2 (germline): MNHNY, SVGAGI (reference sequence). The V end lost 0 bases, the J end lost 0 bases, and 5 bases lay between the germline ends. CDR3 length: 14 residues.

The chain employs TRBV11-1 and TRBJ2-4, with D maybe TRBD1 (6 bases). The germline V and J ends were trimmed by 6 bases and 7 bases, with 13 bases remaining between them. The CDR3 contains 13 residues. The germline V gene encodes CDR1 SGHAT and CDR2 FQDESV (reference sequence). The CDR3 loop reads CASSQGQSNIQYF. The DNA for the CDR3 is TGTGCCAGCAGTCAAGGACAGAGTAACATTCAGTACTTC.

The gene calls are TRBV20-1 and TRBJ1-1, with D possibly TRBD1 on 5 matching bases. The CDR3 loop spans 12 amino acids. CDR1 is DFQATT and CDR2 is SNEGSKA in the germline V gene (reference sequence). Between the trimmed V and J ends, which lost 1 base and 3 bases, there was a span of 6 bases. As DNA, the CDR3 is TGCAGTGCTAGAGGGGGCGACACTGAAGCTTTCTTT. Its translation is CSARGGDTEAFF.

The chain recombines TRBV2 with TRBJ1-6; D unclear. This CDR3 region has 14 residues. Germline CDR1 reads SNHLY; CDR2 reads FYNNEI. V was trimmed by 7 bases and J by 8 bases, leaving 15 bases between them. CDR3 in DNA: TGTGCCAGCACTGCCGACTATATTGATTCACCCCTCCACTTT. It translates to CASTADYIDSPLHF.

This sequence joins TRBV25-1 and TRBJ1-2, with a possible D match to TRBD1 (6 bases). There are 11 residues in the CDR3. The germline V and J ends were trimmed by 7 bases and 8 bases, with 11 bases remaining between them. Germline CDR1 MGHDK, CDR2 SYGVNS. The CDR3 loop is CASTGAGGYTF. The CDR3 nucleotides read TGTGCCAGCACAGGGGCGGGGGGCTACACCTTC.

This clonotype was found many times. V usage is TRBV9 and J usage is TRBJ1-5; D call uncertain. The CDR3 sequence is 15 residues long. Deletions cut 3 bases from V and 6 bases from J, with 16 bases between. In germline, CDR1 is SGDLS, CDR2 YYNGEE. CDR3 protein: CASSGAVGPGQPQHF. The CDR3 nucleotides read TGTGCCAGCAGCGGCGCCGTGGGTCCTGGTCAGCCCCAGCATTTT.

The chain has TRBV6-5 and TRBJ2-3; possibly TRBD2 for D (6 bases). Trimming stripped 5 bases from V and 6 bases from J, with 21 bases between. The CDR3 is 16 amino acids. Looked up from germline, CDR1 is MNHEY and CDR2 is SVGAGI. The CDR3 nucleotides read TGTGCCAGCAGTACCGCGGGCGGGGACTTTTCGGATACGCAGTATTTT. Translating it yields CASSTAGGDFSDTQYF.

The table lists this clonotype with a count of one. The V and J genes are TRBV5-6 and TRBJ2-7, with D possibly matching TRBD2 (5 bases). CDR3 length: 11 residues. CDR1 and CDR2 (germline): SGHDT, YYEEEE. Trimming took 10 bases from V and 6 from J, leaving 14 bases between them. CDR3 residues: CAAPDGGEQYV. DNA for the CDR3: TGTGCCGCCCCGGACGGAGGCGAGCAGTACGTC.

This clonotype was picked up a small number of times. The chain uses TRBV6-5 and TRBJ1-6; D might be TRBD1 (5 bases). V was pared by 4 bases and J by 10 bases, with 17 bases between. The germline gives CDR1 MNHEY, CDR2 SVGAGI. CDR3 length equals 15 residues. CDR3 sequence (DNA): TGTGCCAGCAGTTTGAAGTGGGGCCTCGACTCACCCCTCCACTTT. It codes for CASSLKWGLDSPLHF.

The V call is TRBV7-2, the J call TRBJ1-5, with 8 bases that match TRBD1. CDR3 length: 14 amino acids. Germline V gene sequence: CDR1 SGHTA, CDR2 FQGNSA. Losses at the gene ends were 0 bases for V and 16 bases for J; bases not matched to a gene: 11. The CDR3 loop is CASSLAFWDRRIHF. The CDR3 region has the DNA TGTGCCAGCAGCTTAGCCTTTTGGGACAGGCGCATCCATTTT.

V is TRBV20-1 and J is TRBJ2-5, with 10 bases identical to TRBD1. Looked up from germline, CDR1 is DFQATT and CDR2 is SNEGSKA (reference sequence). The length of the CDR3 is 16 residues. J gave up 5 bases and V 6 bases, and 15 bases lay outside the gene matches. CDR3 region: CSARVLDRGVGETQYF. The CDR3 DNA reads TGCAGTGCGAGGGTGCTGGACAGGGGGGTAGGGGAGACCCAGTACTTC.

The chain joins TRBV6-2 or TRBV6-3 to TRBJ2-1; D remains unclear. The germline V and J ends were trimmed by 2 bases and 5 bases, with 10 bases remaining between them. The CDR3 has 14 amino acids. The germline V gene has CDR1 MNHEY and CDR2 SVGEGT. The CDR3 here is CASSYPSENNEQFF. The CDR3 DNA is TGTGCCAGCAGTTACCCCTCCGAAAACAATGAGCAGTTCTTC.

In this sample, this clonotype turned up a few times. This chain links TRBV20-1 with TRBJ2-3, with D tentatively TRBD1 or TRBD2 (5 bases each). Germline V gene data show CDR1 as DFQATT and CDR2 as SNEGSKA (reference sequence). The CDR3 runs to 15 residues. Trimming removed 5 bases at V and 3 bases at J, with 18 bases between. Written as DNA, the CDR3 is TGCAGTGCTTCCCCGGGACCCCGGAGAACAGATACGCAGTATTTT. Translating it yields CSASPGPRRTDTQYF.

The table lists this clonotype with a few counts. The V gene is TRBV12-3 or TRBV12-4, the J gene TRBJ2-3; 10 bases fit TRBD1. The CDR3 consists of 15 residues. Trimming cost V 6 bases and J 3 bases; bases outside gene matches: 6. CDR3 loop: CASSLGTGDTDTQYF. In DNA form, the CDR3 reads TGTGCCAGCAGCCTGGGGACAGGGGATACAGATACGCAGTATTTT.

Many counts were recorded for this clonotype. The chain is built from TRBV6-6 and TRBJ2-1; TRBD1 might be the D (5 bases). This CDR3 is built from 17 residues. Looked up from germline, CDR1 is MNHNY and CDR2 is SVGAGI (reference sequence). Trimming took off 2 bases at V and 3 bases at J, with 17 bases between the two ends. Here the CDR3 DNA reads TGTGCCAGCAGTTACCCAAGGTCAGGGAAGAGCTACAATGAGCAGTTCTTC. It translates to CASSYPRSGKSYNEQFF.

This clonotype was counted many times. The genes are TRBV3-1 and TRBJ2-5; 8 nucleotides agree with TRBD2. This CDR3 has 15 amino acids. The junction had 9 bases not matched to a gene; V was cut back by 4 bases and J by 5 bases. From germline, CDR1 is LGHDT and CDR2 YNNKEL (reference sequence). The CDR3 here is CASSPSGGNRETQYF. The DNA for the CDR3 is TGTGCCAGCAGCCCAAGCGGGGGCAACAGGGAGACCCAGTACTTC.

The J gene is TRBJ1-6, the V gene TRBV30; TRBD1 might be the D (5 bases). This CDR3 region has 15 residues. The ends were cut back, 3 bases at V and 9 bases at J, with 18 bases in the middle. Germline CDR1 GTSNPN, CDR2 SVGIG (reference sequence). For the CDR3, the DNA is TGTGCCTGGAGACCCAGGGATGCGAGGGGTTCACCCCTCCACTTT. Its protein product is CAWRPRDARGSPLHF.